This T cell receptor beta chain was observed in a study of T cell changes during pregnancy in multiple sclerosis. Method: immunoSEQ multiplex PCR; TCRdb's copy keeps in-frame clones and lacks some. This table has roughly 40,000 clones, 88% appearing once. CDR1 and CDR2 (germline): MDHEN, SYDVKM. This CDR3 has 15 residues. The V gene lost 6 bases and the J gene lost 0 bases, with 15 bases spanning the gap. The source was CD4+ T cells from peripheral blood mononuclear cells, collected before pregnancy. The receptor was derived from a female donor with multiple sclerosis, enrolled in a pregnancy study. The chain carries TRBV28 and TRBJ2-7, with a possible D match to TRBD1 (7 bases). CDR3 nucleotides: TGTGCCAGCAGGGCCCAGGGGGGACTCTCCTACGAGCAGTACTTC. It encodes CASRAQGGLSYEQYF.